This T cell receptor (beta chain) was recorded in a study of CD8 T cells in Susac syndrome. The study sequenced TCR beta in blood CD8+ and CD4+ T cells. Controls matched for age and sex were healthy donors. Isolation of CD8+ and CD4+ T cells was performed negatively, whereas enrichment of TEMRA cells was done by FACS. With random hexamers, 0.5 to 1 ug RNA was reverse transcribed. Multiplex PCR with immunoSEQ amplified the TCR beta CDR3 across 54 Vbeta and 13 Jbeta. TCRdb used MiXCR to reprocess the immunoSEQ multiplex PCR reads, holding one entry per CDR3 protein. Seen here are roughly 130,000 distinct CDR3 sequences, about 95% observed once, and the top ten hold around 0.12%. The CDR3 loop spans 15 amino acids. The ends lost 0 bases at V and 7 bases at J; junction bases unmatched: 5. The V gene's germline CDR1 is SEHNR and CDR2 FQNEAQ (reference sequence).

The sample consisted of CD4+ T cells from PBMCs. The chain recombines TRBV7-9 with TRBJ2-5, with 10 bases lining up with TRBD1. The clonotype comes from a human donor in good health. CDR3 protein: CASSLATGGYGTQYF. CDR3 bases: TGTGCCAGCAGCTTAGCGACAGGGGGCTACGGGACCCAGTACTTC.